This entry lists 27 T cell receptor beta chains sequenced from one sample in a study of shared clonotypes between healthy human individuals. TCRdb keeps only in-frame clones here, not all; method: immunoSEQ multiplex PCR. Among hundreds of thousands of clones, about 76% were seen once, and the ten largest hold less than 15%. Sequencing input: PBMCs. These receptors came from a woman aged 40 to 55 in good health. Some clones in this sample may be carry-over from other donors' samples.

The chain recombines TRBV28 with TRBJ2-3; the D is unclear. V was pared by 7 bases and J by 0 bases, with 2 bases between. Germline V gene lookup returns CDR1 MDHEN and CDR2 SYDVKM. This CDR3 comprises 11 residues. CDR3 sequence: CASMSTDTQYF. The CDR3 DNA follows: TGTGCCAGCATGAGCACAGATACGCAGTATTTT. Filled out from reference TRBV28 and TRBJ2-3, the complete variable domain reads DVKVTQSSRYLVKRTGEKVFLECVQDMDHENMFWYRQDPGLGLRLIYFSYDVKMKEKGDIPEGYSVSREKKERFSLILESASTNQTSMYLCASMSTDTQYFGPGTRLTVL.

The chain combines TRBV9 with TRBJ1-3; no firm D call. The CDR3 has 15 residues. Between the trimmed V and J ends, which lost 2 bases and 0 bases, there was a span of 9 bases. In germline, CDR1 is SGDLS, CDR2 YYNGEE. Here the CDR3 reads CASSVRPNSGNTIYF. The DNA of the CDR3 is TGTGCCAGCAGCGTTCGTCCAAACTCTGGAAACACCATATATTTT.

The chain carries TRBV6-6 and TRBJ2-7; 7 bases are shared with TRBD1. After removal of 2 bases from V and 7 bases from J, the junction contained 2 bases not matched to a gene. This CDR3 is built from 12 residues. Per germline, CDR1 MNHNY and CDR2 SVGAGI (reference sequence). The CDR3 loop is CASSYPDREQYF. In nucleotides, the CDR3 is TGTGCCAGCAGTTACCCGGACAGGGAGCAGTACTTC.

The chain has TRBV7-9 and TRBJ2-3, with TRBD2 identical over 8 bases. Germline V gene lookup returns CDR1 SEHNR and CDR2 FQNEAQ (reference sequence). J was trimmed by 0 bases and V by 5 bases; bases with no gene match: 7. This CDR3 has 16 amino acids. CDR3 nucleotide sequence: TGTGCCAGCAGCACCCCGGGACTAGTGAGCACAGATACGCAGTATTTT. It yields the protein CASSTPGLVSTDTQYF.

The chain is built from TRBV25-1 and TRBJ1-4; D not resolved. Deletions cut 3 bases from V and 7 bases from J, with 9 bases between. CDR1 and CDR2 from the germline V gene are MGHDK and SYGVNS. CDR3 size: 13 residues. The DNA for the CDR3 is TGTGCCAGCAGTGATGGTGTTTTTGAAAAACTGTTTTTT. Translation: CASSDGVFEKLFF.

There are a few counts of this clone. Its ends do not fully match the called genes, so a read error is possible. The chain combines TRBV6-5 with TRBJ2-7; tentatively, D is TRBD1 (5 bases). Germline V gene data show CDR1 as MNHEY and CDR2 as SVGAGI. The CDR3 totals 12 residues. The CDR3 nucleotides read TGTGCCAGCACCGACACAGGCTACGGGCAGTACTTC. Its protein is CASTDTGYGQYF.

This chain links TRBV7-2 with TRBJ1-5, with D unresolved. The CDR3 consists of 15 residues. Trimming left V 1 base short and J 1 base short, with 8 bases between. From germline, CDR1 is SGHTA and CDR2 FQGNSA. This CDR3 reads CASSLVEGSNQPQHF. Here the CDR3 DNA reads TGTGCCAGCAGCTTAGTCGAGGGCAGCAATCAGCCCCAGCATTTT.

This clone was observed a handful of times. The CDR3 DNA reads as TGCGCCAGCAGCCAAAAGTCTGGGGGTAGGGAAAAACTGTTTTTT. It specifies CASSQKSGGREKLFF. The chain couples TRBV4-1 to TRBJ1-4, with D possibly being TRBD1 (5 bases). This CDR3 has 15 residues. Germline-derived CDR1 and CDR2 are MGHRA and YSYEKL. V lost 2 bases and J lost 8, with 15 bases in between.

This clone was found a few times. The CDR3 spells CASSLAGASTDTQYF. CDR3 in DNA: TGTGCCAGCAGCTTAGCGGGAGCGTCCACAGATACGCAGTATTTT. The chain couples TRBV7-9 to TRBJ2-3, with D possibly matching TRBD2 (5 bases). V was clipped by 0 bases and J by 2 bases, with 9 bases between them. Germline V CDR1 and CDR2: SEHNR, FQNEAQ (reference sequence). The CDR3 has 15 residues.

The V gene is TRBV2, the J gene TRBJ2-5, with a possible D match to TRBD2 (6 bases). V was trimmed by 6 bases and J by 7 bases, leaving 15 bases between them. The CDR3 runs to 13 residues. Germline CDR1 SNHLY, CDR2 FYNNEI. CDR3 bases: TGTGCCAGCAGGGAGGGACCAGCTGGGACCCAGTACTTC. This sequence encodes CASREGPAGTQYF.

The V call is TRBV7-8, the J call TRBJ2-3; D tentatively reads TRBD1 or TRBD2 (5 bases each). Between the trimmed V and J ends, which lost 1 base and 2 bases, there was a span of 10 bases. Germline V CDR1 and CDR2: SGHVS, FQNEAQ. The CDR3 is made up of 15 amino acids. CDR3 coding DNA: TGTGCCAGCAGCTTAGTTAGGGACCCCACAGATACGCAGTATTTT. Residues: CASSLVRDPTDTQYF. The full variable domain, in which reference TRBV7-8 and TRBJ2-3 provide the parts outside the CDR3, is GAGVSQSPRYKVAKRGQDVALRCDPISGHVSLFWYQQALGQGPEFLTYFQNEAQLDKSGLPSDRFFAERPEGSVSTLKIQRTQQEDSAVYLCASSLVRDPTDTQYFGPGTRLTVL.

The rearrangement joins TRBV5-6 to TRBJ2-2, with D uncertain. Trimming took off 1 base at V and 7 bases at J, with 8 bases between the two ends. This CDR3 has 13 residues. Germline CDR1 is SGHDT and CDR2 is YYEEEE. The DNA of the CDR3 is TGTGCCAGCAGCTTGATGTGGATCGGGGAGCTGTTTTTT. Protein product: CASSLMWIGELFF.

The V call is TRBV6-1, the J call TRBJ2-7; no firm D call. V gave up 7 bases and J gave up 5 bases, with 21 bases separating them. The CDR3 length is 15 residues. The germline V gene has CDR1 MNHNS and CDR2 SASEGT. The CDR3 reads CASKRFGSGGDEQYF. The CDR3 coding sequence is TGTGCCAGCAAGAGGTTCGGATCGGGTGGCGACGAGCAGTACTTC.

There are a few counts of this clone. The chain uses TRBV29-1 and TRBJ2-7; D remains unclear. This CDR3 is 11 amino acids long. V lost 5 bases to trimming and J lost 3 bases, with 8 bases between them. From germline, CDR1 is SQVTM and CDR2 ANQGSEA. CDR3 nucleotide sequence: TGCAGCGTTTTGGGGATCTACGAGCAGTACTTC. Translation gives CSVLGIYEQYF.

The gene calls are TRBV19 and TRBJ1-5, with TRBD1 matching over 7 bases. J gave up 0 bases and V 2 bases, and 7 bases lay outside the gene matches. The V gene's germline CDR1 is LNHDA and CDR2 SQIVND (reference sequence). The CDR3 has 17 residues. In DNA, the CDR3 is TGTGCCAGTAGTATACTTAGGGGGCGGGATAGCAATCAGCCCCAGCATTTT. Translating it yields CASSILRGRDSNQPQHF.

The chain recombines TRBV5-6 with TRBJ1-4; 10 nucleotides align to TRBD1. CDR1 and CDR2 from the germline V gene are SGHDT and YYEEEE. The V segment lost 3 bases and the J segment 4 bases; nucleotides outside the gene matches: 6. The CDR3 covers 16 residues. The CDR3: CASSSYRTGGNEKLFF. CDR3 DNA: TGTGCCAGCAGCTCCTACAGGACAGGGGGTAATGAAAAACTGTTTTTT.

This chain links TRBV19 with TRBJ2-7; no clear D. In germline, CDR1 is LNHDA, CDR2 SQIVND (reference sequence). V was shortened by 1 base and J by 4 bases, with 8 bases between the two germline ends. This CDR3 comprises 13 residues. CDR3 sequence: CASSIGGTYEQYF. CDR3 coding DNA: TGTGCCAGTAGTATAGGTGGCACTTACGAGCAGTACTTC.

This chain connects TRBV4-1 to TRBJ1-4; D ambiguous. Looked up from germline, CDR1 is MGHRA and CDR2 is YSYEKL. The CDR3 is made up of 15 amino acids. V was trimmed by 1 base and J by 7 bases, leaving 13 bases between them. CDR3 loop: CASSQVGGWGEKLFF. As DNA, the CDR3 is TGCGCCAGCAGCCAAGTAGGAGGTTGGGGTGAAAAACTGTTTTTT.

The chain links TRBV27 to TRBJ1-2, with 9 bases lining up with TRBD1. Losses at the gene ends were 3 bases for V and 0 bases for J; bases not matched to a gene: 11. The CDR3 consists of 18 residues. CDR1 is MNHEY, CDR2 SMNVEV, per germline (reference sequence). The CDR3 nucleotides read TGTGCCAGCAGTTTTATGGGGACAGGGCGAAGTACTAACTATGGCTACACCTTC. Translation: CASSFMGTGRSTNYGYTF.

The rearrangement links TRBV28 to TRBJ1-2; D is ambiguous. Trimming removed 7 bases from V and 0 bases from J, with 15 bases in between. Germline V gene sequence: CDR1 MDHEN, CDR2 SYDVKM. The CDR3 has 15 residues. The CDR3 DNA reads TGTGCCAGCACCCCCGCGACCAGTCCTAACTATGGCTACACCTTC. Protein sequence: CASTPATSPNYGYTF.

The J gene is TRBJ2-7, the V gene TRBV19, with unresolved D. The CDR3 covers 15 residues. V was cut by 10 bases and J by 2 bases, with 21 bases left in between. Germline assignment: CDR1 LNHDA and CDR2 SQIVND (reference sequence). The CDR3 here is CATSPVGGRPYEQYF. As DNA, the CDR3 is TGTGCCACCTCCCCCGTGGGTGGTCGACCCTACGAGCAGTACTTC.

This sequence joins TRBV21-1 and TRBJ2-2. TRBV21-1 is noted as a pseudogene. The CDR3 spans 15 residues. CDR3 residues: CASSKGKSSTGELFF. CDR3 nucleotide sequence: TGTGCCAGCAGCAAAGGTAAATCATCCACCGGGGAGCTGTTTTTT.

This clone was counted a single time. The chain is built from TRBV5-6 and TRBJ2-3; a weak D match, TRBD1 (5 bases). Trimming took off 3 bases at V and 5 bases at J, with 7 bases between the two ends. This CDR3 is built from 12 residues. Germline lookup yields CDR1 SGHDT and CDR2 YYEEEE. The CDR3 DNA follows: TGTGCCAGCAGCTCCCAGGGAGATACGCAGTATTTT. It translates to CASSSQGDTQYF.

The chain has TRBV30 and TRBJ2-1; no clear D gene. With 5 bases removed from V and 9 bases from J, the gap between germline ends came to 17 bases. The CDR3 length is 13 residues. Germline CDR1 is GTSNPN and CDR2 is SVGIG (reference sequence). The CDR3 loop is CAWSGFRLGEQFF. The CDR3 DNA reads as TGTGCCTGGTCAGGTTTTCGGCTCGGTGAGCAGTTCTTC.

In DNA form, the CDR3 reads TGTGCCAGCAGCTCTCAGCGGGAGGCTAGCACAGATACGCAGTATTTT. This sequence encodes CASSSQREASTDTQYF. J is TRBJ2-3 and V is TRBV7-8; 9 bases agree with TRBD2. The V and J ends lost 4 bases and 0 bases, in that order; junction bases with no gene match: 5. This CDR3 has 16 residues. Germline V gene lookup returns CDR1 SGHVS and CDR2 FQNEAQ.

This chain connects TRBV7-9 to TRBJ2-1; D possibly matches TRBD1 or TRBD2 (6 bases each). This CDR3 region has 16 residues. Germline V gene lookup returns CDR1 SEHNR and CDR2 FQNEAQ (reference sequence). V lost 4 bases to trimming and J lost 2 bases, with 15 bases between them. The CDR3 DNA reads TGTGCCAGCAGCTCCCGGGGGCAGGGAACCTACAATGAGCAGTTCTTC. Translation: CASSSRGQGTYNEQFF.

This clone was observed a few times. The J gene is TRBJ2-7, the V gene TRBV6-5; tentative D call: TRBD2 (5 bases). This CDR3 region has 15 residues. V dropped 8 bases and J dropped 2 bases, with 19 bases sitting between them. Per germline, CDR1 MNHEY and CDR2 SVGAGI. The CDR3 spells CASRLGGGPTYEQYF. The CDR3 nucleotides read TGTGCCAGCCGCCTCGGCGGCGGGCCTACCTACGAGCAGTACTTC.